This TCR beta chain was sequenced in a study of T cell changes during pregnancy in multiple sclerosis. The CDR3 is made up of 15 amino acids. Germline V gene data show CDR1 as MNHEY and CDR2 as SVGAGI. V lost 5 bases and J lost 3; bases outside the gene matches: 9. Clones were sequenced by immunoSEQ multiplex PCR, and TCRdb holds only the in-frame ones, with some missing. The table lists around 73,000 clones, approximately 92% of them singletons. The chain joins TRBV6-5 to TRBJ2-7; 8 bases fit TRBD1. This TCR was sampled from a female donor in good health, enrolled as a control in a pregnancy study. The sample was peripheral blood, taken in the third trimester of pregnancy. Here the CDR3 DNA reads TGTGCCAGCAGTGGGACCGGGACAGGAGTCTACGAGCAGTACTTC. The encoded protein is CASSGTGTGVYEQYF.